The 5 T cell receptor beta chains below were found in one sample sequenced in a study of blood T cell repertoires in COVID-19. The assay was immunoSEQ multiplex PCR, and TCRdb's table has in-frame clones only and misses some. Counted here are some 58,000 clones, around nine tenths occurring once; the ten biggest clones make up about 6.2%. The sample taken for sequencing was peripheral blood. The receptors stem from a middle-aged man with acute or convalescent COVID-19.

The chain uses TRBV18 and TRBJ1-1; TRBD1 agrees at 11 bases. This CDR3 region has 17 residues. Germline loops: CDR1 KGHSH, CDR2 LQKENI. V gave up 6 bases and J gave up 5 bases; unmatched junction bases: 14. CDR3 sequence reads: CASSRVFGQGANTEAFF. In nucleotides, the CDR3 is TGTGCCAGCTCCCGAGTTTTCGGACAGGGGGCTAATACTGAAGCTTTCTTT.

The chain joins TRBV19 to TRBJ2-3; 8 positions agree with TRBD2. CDR3 length: 14 amino acids. The germline V gene encodes CDR1 LNHDA and CDR2 SQIVND (reference sequence). V shed 5 bases and J 6 bases; nucleotides not matched to a gene: 7. This CDR3 is CASSGAGGVDTQYF. As DNA, the CDR3 is TGTGCCAGTAGTGGGGCGGGAGGCGTGGATACGCAGTATTTT.

The chain joins TRBV19 to TRBJ2-4, with TRBD1 matching over 11 bases. Germline assignment: CDR1 LNHDA and CDR2 SQIVND (reference sequence). CDR3 length: 12 amino acids. V shed 6 bases and J 11 bases; nucleotides not matched to a gene: 3. This CDR3 reads CASSGQGALQYF. The CDR3 DNA follows: TGTGCCAGTAGCGGACAGGGGGCGCTTCAGTACTTC.

The V call is TRBV3-1 (or the pseudogene TRBV3-2), the J call TRBJ2-1, with D perhaps TRBD2 (5 bases). The V gene's germline CDR1 is LGHDT and CDR2 YNNKEL (reference sequence). The CDR3 totals 15 residues. Trimming cost V 4 bases and J 0 bases, with 10 bases left between them. CDR3 region: CASSPRTGSYNEQFF. CDR3 sequence (DNA): TGTGCCAGCAGCCCTCGGACTGGCTCCTACAATGAGCAGTTCTTC.

The chain couples TRBV2 to TRBJ1-1; 7 nucleotides align to TRBD1. V dropped 5 bases and J dropped 1; count of bases not matched to a gene: 10. CDR1 and CDR2 (germline): SNHLY, FYNNEI. The CDR3 is made up of 16 amino acids. In DNA, the CDR3 is TGTGCCAGCAGTAAGAACAGGGGCCCGGGGAACACTGAAGCTTTCTTT. It specifies CASSKNRGPGNTEAFF.